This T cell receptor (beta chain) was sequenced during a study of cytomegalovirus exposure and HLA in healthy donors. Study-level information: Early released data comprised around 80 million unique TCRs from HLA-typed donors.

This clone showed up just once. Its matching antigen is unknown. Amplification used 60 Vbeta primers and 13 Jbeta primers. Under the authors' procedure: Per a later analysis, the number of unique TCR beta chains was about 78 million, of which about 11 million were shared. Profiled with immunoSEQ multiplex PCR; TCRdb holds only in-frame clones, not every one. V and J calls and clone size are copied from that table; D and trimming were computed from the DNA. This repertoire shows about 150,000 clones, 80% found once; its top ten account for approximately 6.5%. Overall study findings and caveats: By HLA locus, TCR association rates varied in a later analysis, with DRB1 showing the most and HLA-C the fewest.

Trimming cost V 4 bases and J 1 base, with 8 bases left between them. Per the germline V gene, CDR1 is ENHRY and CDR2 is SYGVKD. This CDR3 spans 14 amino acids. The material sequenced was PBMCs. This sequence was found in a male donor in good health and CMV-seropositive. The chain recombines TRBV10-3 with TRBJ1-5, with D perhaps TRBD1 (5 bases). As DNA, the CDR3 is TGTGCCATCAGTGGGGGGGGGAGCAATCAGCCCCAGCATTTT. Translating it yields CAISGGGSNQPQHF.